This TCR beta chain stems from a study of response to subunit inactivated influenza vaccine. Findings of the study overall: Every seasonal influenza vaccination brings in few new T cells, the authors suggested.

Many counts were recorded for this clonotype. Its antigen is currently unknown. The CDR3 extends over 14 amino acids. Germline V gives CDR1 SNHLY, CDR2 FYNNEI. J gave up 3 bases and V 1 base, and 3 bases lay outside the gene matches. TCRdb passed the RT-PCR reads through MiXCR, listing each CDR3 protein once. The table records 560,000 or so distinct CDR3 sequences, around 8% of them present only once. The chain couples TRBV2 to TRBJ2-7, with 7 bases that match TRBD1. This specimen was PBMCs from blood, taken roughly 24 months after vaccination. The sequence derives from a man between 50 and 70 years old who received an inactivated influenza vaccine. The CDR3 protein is CASSEEGQNYEQYF. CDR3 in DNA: TGTGCCAGCAGTGAAGAGGGACAGAACTACGAGCAGTACTTC.